The next 13 T cell receptor beta chains were all read from a single sample in a study of T-cell reconstitution after alpha-beta-depleted transplantation in children (dated by TCRdb to between 2015 and 2016). The treatment or condition label for this specimen denotes: allogeneic hematopoietic cell transplantation with graft depleted of TCRalphabeta T cells and CD19 B cells. Library generation was performed with PCR. Instrument on record: Illumina HiSeq 2500. Molecular barcoding was employed in the preparation of TCR libraries, with unique molecular identifiers being used to normalize TCRbeta repertoire quantification. TCRdb trimmed public reads at Q25 via fastp, called clones via MiXCR and kept in-frame beta chains. Each record represents a unique CDR3 protein, reported with the most common genes and DNA among its rows. In this sample the table shows approximately 980,000 distinct CDR3 sequences, roughly 29% of which occur a single time. In total, the top ten clones hold about 28% of the sample.

Source: PBMCs, mostly from graft donor cells, taken 360 days after TCRalphabeta/CD19-depleted stem cell transplant. All receptors derive from a boy younger than two who had a stem cell transplant for SCID, so the T cells may come from the graft donor.

The rearrangement links TRBV7-9 to TRBJ2-1; 8 bases map to TRBD2. CDR1 and CDR2 from the germline V gene are SEHNR and FQNEAQ (reference sequence). This CDR3 region has 15 residues. V lost 1 base and J lost 4; bases outside the gene matches: 3. The CDR3 here is CASSLGSGDYNEQFF. The CDR3 nucleotides are TGTGCCAGCAGCTTAGGTAGCGGGGATTACAATGAGCAGTTCTTC.

J is TRBJ1-2 and V is TRBV2; 8 bases are shared with TRBD1. Germline V gene lookup returns CDR1 SNHLY and CDR2 FYNNEI. This CDR3 is built from 12 residues. Trimming took 9 bases from V and 5 from J; bases not matched to a gene: 5. CDR3 amino acids: CASEQGGYGYTF. The CDR3 DNA reads TGTGCCAGTGAACAGGGGGGATATGGCTACACCTTC. Complete variable domain (other parts from reference TRBV2 and TRBJ1-2): EPEVTQTPSHQVTQMGQEVILRCVPISNHLYFYWYRQILGQKVEFLVSFYNNEISEKSEIFDDQFSVERPDGSNFTLKIRSTKLEDSAMYFCASEQGGYGYTFGSGTRLTVV.

This clonotype has just a few counts. The genes are TRBV20-1 and TRBJ2-5; D possibly corresponds to TRBD1 (6 bases). In germline, CDR1 is DFQATT, CDR2 SNEGSKA (reference sequence). Trimming left V 0 bases short and J 2 bases short, with 13 bases between. The length of the CDR3 is 15 residues. For the CDR3, the DNA is TGCAGTGCTAGAGATGGGGTGGGGGCACAAGAGACCCAGTACTTC. Translated: CSARDGVGAQETQYF.

The gene calls are TRBV12-3 or TRBV12-4 and TRBJ2-7, with no clear D. The V gene lost 3 bases and the J gene lost 7 bases, with 7 bases spanning the gap. This CDR3 spans 11 amino acids. CDR3 coding DNA: TGTGCCAGCAGTTTCGGCTGGGAGCAGTACTTC. Translated, it gives CASSFGWEQYF.

This clonotype was seen only a few times. The chain combines TRBV5-1 with TRBJ2-3; D possibly corresponds to TRBD2 (6 bases). Deletions cut 0 bases from V and 11 bases from J, with 10 bases between. This CDR3 contains 12 residues. The germline CDR1 and CDR2 sequences are SGHRS and YFSETQ. CDR3: CASSLGGEEQYF. CDR3 DNA sequence: TGCGCCAGCAGCTTGGGAGGGGAGGAGCAGTATTTT. Drawing the rest from reference TRBV5-1 and TRBJ2-3, the complete variable domain is KAGVTQTPRYLIKTRGQQVTLSCSPISGHRSVSWYQQTPGQGLQFLFEYFSETQRNKGNFPGRFSGRQFSNSRSEMNVSTLELGDSALYLCASSLGGEEQYFGPGTRLTVL.

This clonotype was recorded a few times. J is TRBJ2-5 and V is TRBV3-1; 7 nucleotides match TRBD1. The CDR3 totals 15 residues. Looked up from germline, CDR1 is LGHDT and CDR2 is YNNKEL (reference sequence). The V gene end was trimmed by 0 bases and the J gene end by 2 bases; junction bases not matched to a gene: 3. CDR3 region: CASSQEGTAQETQYF. Here the CDR3 DNA reads TGTGCCAGCAGCCAAGAGGGGACAGCACAAGAGACCCAGTACTTC.

This clonotype was recorded a few times. The rearrangement uses TRBV5-6 and TRBJ2-7; TRBD1 aligns across 9 bases. The germline gives CDR1 SGHDT, CDR2 YYEEEE. V lost 7 bases to trimming and J lost 2 bases; unmatched junction nucleotides: 10. The CDR3 is 15 amino acids. CDR3 loop: CASRRPGQGTYEQYF. In DNA form, the CDR3 reads TGTGCCAGCCGACGACCGGGACAGGGTACCTACGAGCAGTACTTC.

The gene calls are TRBV5-1 and TRBJ2-3, with TRBD1 matching 8 bases. Germline CDR1 reads SGHRS; CDR2 reads YFSETQ. This CDR3 spans 16 amino acids. J lost 5 bases, V lost 0 bases, and 8 bases had no gene match. CDR3 DNA: TGCGCCAGCAGCTTGGAGGCGGGACAGGTGGGAGATACGCAGTATTTT. Its translation: CASSLEAGQVGDTQYF.

This clonotype has a handful of counts. The chain uses TRBV6-2 or TRBV6-3 and TRBJ2-7; TRBD1 is a possible D gene (6 bases). Germline CDR1 reads MNHEY; CDR2 reads SVGEGT. Trimming left V 1 base short and J 4 bases short, with 11 bases between. The CDR3 extends over 14 amino acids. The CDR3 spells CASSYLGHSYEQYF. CDR3 coding DNA: TGTGCCAGCAGTTACTTGGGACATTCATACGAGCAGTACTTC.

The chain recombines TRBV29-1 with TRBJ2-7, with D perhaps given as TRBD1 or TRBD2 (5 bases each). CDR3 length equals 13 residues. Germline V gene sequence: CDR1 SQVTM, CDR2 ANQGSEA. Trimming took off 4 bases at V and 2 bases at J, with 12 bases between the two ends. The CDR3, as DNA: TGCAGCGTTGGGCCAGAGGGGCCCTACGAGCAGTACTTC. Residues: CSVGPEGPYEQYF.

This clonotype has more than one count but fewer than ten. This rearrangement joins TRBV18 to TRBJ1-5, with D maybe TRBD1 (5 bases). Trimming shortened V by 4 bases and J by 4 bases, and 8 bases separated the two germline ends. Germline V gene sequence: CDR1 KGHSH, CDR2 LQKENI. This CDR3 has 13 residues. The CDR3 loop reads CASSRGTNQPQHF. CDR3 sequence (DNA): TGTGCCAGCTCACGGGGGACGAATCAGCCCCAGCATTTT.

The chain combines TRBV5-1 with TRBJ2-7; TRBD1 agrees at 7 bases. CDR1 is SGHRS and CDR2 is YFSETQ in the germline V gene. The CDR3 spans 18 residues. J lost 2 bases, V lost 4 bases, and 18 bases had no gene match. The CDR3 loop is CASSPSASDRVGPYEQYF. CDR3 nucleotides: TGCGCCAGCAGCCCTTCCGCAAGTGACAGGGTCGGGCCCTACGAGCAGTACTTC.

This clonotype was observed a handful of times. V and J are TRBV12-3 or TRBV12-4 and TRBJ1-3, with 7 bases lining up with TRBD1. The CDR3 runs 14 residues. V lost 10 bases and J lost 0; bases outside the gene matches: 6. In DNA, the CDR3 is TGTGCCACCCCGGACAGGCGCTCTGGAAACACCATATATTTT. This sequence encodes CATPDRRSGNTIYF.